A selection of T cell receptor beta chains follows, all from one sample in a study of blood T cells in healthy people across ages. MiXCR, applied by TCRdb to the 5' RACE reads, yields one record per CDR3 protein. Of roughly 1.4 million distinct CDR3 sequences listed, approximately 63% were seen once; the top ten hold 6.7%. The sequencing sample was made of blood. The receptors come from a man aged 18 to 30 in good health. Both conserved end residues are part of each CDR3. The order of the fields is V gene, clone size, D gene, J gene, CDR3 DNA, CDR3 protein. The D gene is left open where the match is weak. Some rows have no size entry. The others give once, few or many, or a class for an expanded clone.

>TRBV30|.|.|TRBJ2-7
TGTGCCTGGAGCCTTCCCTACGAGCAGTACTTC
CAWSLPYEQYF
>TRBV7-2|.|.|TRBJ2-7
TGTGCCAGCAGCTCACCACAATGGGCCATCAATGAGCAGTACTTC
CASSSPQWAINEQYF
>TRBV4-3|.|TRBD1|TRBJ1-4
TGCGCCAGCAAACCTAGGGGGCAAGAAAAACTGTTTTTT
CASKPRGQEKLFF
>TRBV27|few|.|TRBJ1-4
TGTGCCAGCAGTTCGAATCCCCGGACGTCCTTAAATGAAAAACTGTTTTTT
CASSSNPRTSLNEKLFF
>TRBV20-1|.|TRBD2|TRBJ2-5
TGCAGTGCTGACCCTGGGACTAGCGGGATTGAGGAGACCCAGTACTTC
CSADPGTSGIEETQYF
>TRBV20-1|.|.|TRBJ2-1
TGCAGTGCTAGAATAACAGGGTCGGAGACCAATGGTGAGCAGTTCTTC
CSARITGSETNGEQFF
>TRBV2|.|TRBD1|TRBJ2-6
TGTGCCAGCACCAAAGACAGGGCCGCTGGGGCCAACGTCCTGACTTTC
CASTKDRAAGANVLTF
>TRBV20-1|.|TRBD2|TRBJ2-3
TGCAGTGCGCGCACCAGACTAGCGGGGAGAGATACGCAGTATTTT
CSARTRLAGRDTQYF
>TRBV18|few|TRBD1|TRBJ1-1
TGTGCCAGCTCAGAGGCAGGGGGCACTGAAGCTTTCTTT
CASSEAGGTEAFF
>TRBV18|.|.|TRBJ2-2
TGTGCCAGCTCACCAAGGGTTCTCGGGCTGGGAACGAACACCGGGGAGCTGTTTTTT
CASSPRVLGLGTNTGELFF
>TRBV28|.|.|TRBJ2-5
TGTGCCAGCAGTCCGGGGGGAGAGGGGGAAGAGACCCAGTACTTC
CASSPGGEGEETQYF
>TRBV20-1|.|.|TRBJ2-1
TGCAGTGCTAGAAAACCGAGGCGGTCCCCAAATGAGCAGTTCTTC
CSARKPRRSPNEQFF
>TRBV6-2/TRBV6-3|.|.|TRBJ2-2
TGTGCCAGCAAAACAGACAGTAACACCGGGGAGCTGTTTTTT
CASKTDSNTGELFF
>TRBV10-2|.|.|TRBJ2-1
TGTGCCATCAGTGATCTCCGGCAAGGCAGACGCAATGAGCAGTTCTTC
CAISDLRQGRRNEQFF
>TRBV6-5|.|.|TRBJ1-6
TGTGCCAGCAGACTCGTGAGCCAGGGCCGGTATAATTCACCCCTCCACTTT
CASRLVSQGRYNSPLHF
>TRBV7-9|.|TRBD2|TRBJ2-1
TGTGCCAGCAGCCTCCCCTTAGCGGGACTATACAATGAGCAGTTCTTC
CASSLPLAGLYNEQFF
>TRBV5-6|.|TRBD2|TRBJ2-7
TGTGCCAGCAGCTTCCTTCTGGGACTAGCGGGAGGATTCCACGAGCAGTACTTC
CASSFLLGLAGGFHEQYF
>TRBV6-5|many|.|TRBJ2-7
TGTGCCAGCAGTGCAAGCGGATCCTACGAGCAGTACTTC
CASSASGSYEQYF
>TRBV4-1|.|TRBD1|TRBJ2-2
TGCGCCAGCGGTAAAACCGACAGGGCCGGGGAGCTGTTTTTT
CASGKTDRAGELFF
>TRBV29-1|.|.|TRBJ2-3
TGCAGCGCCTGGATACAGGTTGCCTTCACAGATACGCAGTATTTT
CSAWIQVAFTDTQYF
>TRBV6-1|.|TRBD1|TRBJ1-1
TGTGCCAGCAGCGAACTCCCACAGGGGTCTCTAACTGAAGCTTTCTTT
CASSELPQGSLTEAFF
>TRBV4-1|.|.|TRBJ2-2
TGCGCCAGCAGCCAAGAGTCCAGGGCCGGGGAGCTGTTTTTT
CASSQESRAGELFF
>TRBV20-1|.|TRBD1|TRBJ1-2
TGCAGTGCTAAGGGGGCGAAGAGATCTGACTATGGCTACACCTTC
CSAKGAKRSDYGYTF
>TRBV7-2|.|.|TRBJ1-2
TGTGCCAGCAGCTTTATCAAATCCTACACCTTC
CASSFIKSYTF
>TRBV28|once|.|TRBJ1-4
TGTGCCAGCAGTTCCCGCAGGGACTTTAATGAAAAACTGTTTTTT
CASSSRRDFNEKLFF
>TRBV3-1|.|.|TRBJ2-7
TGTGCCAGCAGCCACGTCTCCTACGAGCAGTACTTC
CASSHVSYEQYF
>TRBV20-1|.|.|TRBJ2-1
TGCAGTGCTAGGTTTTCGAACACATACAATGAGCAGTTCTTC
CSARFSNTYNEQFF
>TRBV28|.|.|TRBJ2-1
TGTGCCAGCAGTTTATTGAGGGACATAAGCATTGAGCAGTTCTTC
CASSLLRDISIEQFF